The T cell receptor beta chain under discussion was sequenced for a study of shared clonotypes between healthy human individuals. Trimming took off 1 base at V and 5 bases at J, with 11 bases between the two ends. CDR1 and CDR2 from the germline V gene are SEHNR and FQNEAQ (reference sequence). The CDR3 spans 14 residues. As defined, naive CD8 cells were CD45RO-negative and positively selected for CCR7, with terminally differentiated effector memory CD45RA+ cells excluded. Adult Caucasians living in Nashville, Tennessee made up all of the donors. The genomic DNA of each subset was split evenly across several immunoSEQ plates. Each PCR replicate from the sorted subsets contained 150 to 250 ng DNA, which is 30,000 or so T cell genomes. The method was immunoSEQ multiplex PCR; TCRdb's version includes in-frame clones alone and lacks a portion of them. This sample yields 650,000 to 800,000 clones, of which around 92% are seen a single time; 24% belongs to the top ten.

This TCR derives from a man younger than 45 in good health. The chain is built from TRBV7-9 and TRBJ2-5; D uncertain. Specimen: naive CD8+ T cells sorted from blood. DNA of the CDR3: TGTGCCAGCAGCTTAGTTGGGTTGTTGGAGACCCAGTACTTC. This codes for CASSLVGLLETQYF.